Listed below are T cell receptor beta chains from one sample, sequenced in a study of radiotherapy plus CTLA-4 blockade in lung cancer. Here immunoSEQ multiplex PCR was the method, and the copy in TCRdb shows in-frame clones only, minus some. Altogether fewer than 35,000 clones are present, about four fifths being singletons, with the ten largest covering 14%. Here the sequenced sample was peripheral blood, taken from a patient treated with radiotherapy plus ipilimumab. Receptors originate from a human donor with non-small cell lung cancer that progressed on radiotherapy plus ipilimumab. CDR3s include the opening cysteine and the closing phenylalanine or tryptophan. The order of the fields is J gene, V gene, D gene, clone size, CDR3 protein, CDR3 DNA. A D gene is named only where the DNA matches it firmly. The listing skips clone size in some rows; elsewhere it reads once, few, many or a size class.

J gene: TRBJ1-3; V gene: TRBV25-1; D gene: .; clone size: .; CDR3 protein: CASSETGRSSGNTIYF; CDR3 DNA: TGTGCCAGCAGTGAGACGGGAAGAAGCTCTGGAAACACCATATATTTT
J gene: TRBJ2-7; V gene: TRBV18; D gene: .; clone size: .; CDR3 protein: CASRWWVVYEQYF; CDR3 DNA: TGTGCCAGCCGCTGGTGGGTGGTCTACGAGCAGTACTTC
J gene: TRBJ1-2; V gene: TRBV6-5; D gene: .; clone size: .; CDR3 protein: CASSADSFGGYTF; CDR3 DNA: TGTGCCAGCAGTGCAGACTCCTTTGGTGGCTACACCTTC
J gene: TRBJ2-1; V gene: TRBV6-5; D gene: .; clone size: once; CDR3 protein: CASSYEAREVNEQFF; CDR3 DNA: TGTGCCAGCAGTTACGAAGCCAGGGAGGTCAATGAGCAGTTCTTC
J gene: TRBJ1-6; V gene: TRBV4-1; D gene: .; clone size: .; CDR3 protein: CASSQGWGMDNSPLHF; CDR3 DNA: TGCGCCAGCAGCCAAGGATGGGGTATGGATAATTCACCCCTCCACTTT
J gene: TRBJ1-3; V gene: TRBV15; D gene: .; clone size: .; CDR3 protein: CATSRELSSGNTIYF; CDR3 DNA: TGTGCCACCAGCAGAGAACTAAGCTCTGGAAACACCATATATTTT
J gene: TRBJ1-2; V gene: TRBV6-5; D gene: .; clone size: .; CDR3 protein: CASSPSGYGYTF; CDR3 DNA: TGTGCCAGCAGCCCCAGTGGGTATGGCTACACCTTC
J gene: TRBJ1-2; V gene: TRBV28; D gene: TRBD1; clone size: once; CDR3 protein: CASSFSPGGQDYGYTF; CDR3 DNA: TGTGCCAGCAGTTTTTCCCCCGGGGGACAGGACTACGGCTACACCTTC
J gene: TRBJ1-5; V gene: TRBV6-1; D gene: .; clone size: few; CDR3 protein: CASSERPAGWSNQPQHF; CDR3 DNA: TGTGCCAGCAGTGAACGGCCTGCGGGTTGGAGCAATCAGCCCCAGCATTTT
J gene: TRBJ1-1; V gene: TRBV5-1; D gene: .; clone size: once; CDR3 protein: CASSFDGPNTEAFF; CDR3 DNA: TGCGCCAGCAGCTTTGACGGCCCGAACACTGAAGCTTTCTTT
J gene: TRBJ2-3; V gene: TRBV7-2; D gene: .; clone size: .; CDR3 protein: CASSAGPTRDTQYF; CDR3 DNA: TGTGCCAGCAGCGCAGGCCCTACACGGGATACGCAGTATTTT
J gene: TRBJ1-2; V gene: TRBV29-1; D gene: .; clone size: .; CDR3 protein: CSVFSPQAGALF; CDR3 DNA: TGCAGCGTTTTCTCCCCCCAGGCGGGGGCTCTCTTC
J gene: TRBJ1-2; V gene: TRBV4-2; D gene: TRBD1; clone size: .; CDR3 protein: CASSREGTGGNYGYTF; CDR3 DNA: TGTGCCAGCAGCCGAGAGGGAACAGGGGGAAACTATGGCTACACCTTC
J gene: TRBJ2-1; V gene: TRBV2; D gene: .; clone size: .; CDR3 protein: CASSEDPWGEQFF; CDR3 DNA: TGTGCCAGCAGTGAAGACCCCTGGGGTGAGCAGTTCTTC
J gene: TRBJ1-1; V gene: TRBV4-2; D gene: .; clone size: few; CDR3 protein: CASSQGIPEGTGLNTEAFF; CDR3 DNA: TGTGCCAGCAGCCAAGGCATACCGGAGGGCACAGGCTTGAACACTGAAGCTTTCTTT
J gene: TRBJ2-2; V gene: TRBV29-1; D gene: .; clone size: .; CDR3 protein: CSVRRANTGELFF; CDR3 DNA: TGCAGCGTTCGGAGGGCGAACACCGGGGAGCTGTTTTTT
J gene: TRBJ2-3; V gene: TRBV28; D gene: TRBD1; clone size: .; CDR3 protein: CASSAPGGSTDTQYF; CDR3 DNA: TGTGCCAGCAGTGCTCCAGGGGGCAGCACAGATACGCAGTATTTT
J gene: TRBJ2-2; V gene: TRBV11-3; D gene: .; clone size: .; CDR3 protein: CASSFGGNTGELFF; CDR3 DNA: TGTGCCAGCAGCTTCGGGGGGAACACCGGGGAGCTGTTTTTT
J gene: TRBJ2-6; V gene: TRBV29-1; D gene: .; clone size: .; CDR3 protein: CSVEGDSGANVLTF; CDR3 DNA: TGCAGCGTTGAAGGTGACTCTGGGGCCAACGTCCTGACTTTC
J gene: TRBJ2-3; V gene: TRBV5-1; D gene: TRBD2; clone size: .; CDR3 protein: CASSGGSSGGVTDTQYF; CDR3 DNA: TGCGCCAGCAGCGGGGGGTCTAGCGGCGGGGTCACAGATACGCAGTATTTT
J gene: TRBJ2-7; V gene: TRBV4-1; D gene: .; clone size: .; CDR3 protein: CASSENRDKFYEQYF; CDR3 DNA: TGCGCCAGCAGTGAAAACCGGGACAAATTTTACGAGCAGTACTTC
J gene: TRBJ1-5; V gene: TRBV9; D gene: .; clone size: .; CDR3 protein: CASSVGQGSQPQHF; CDR3 DNA: TGTGCCAGCAGCGTAGGGCAGGGCTCTCAGCCCCAGCATTTT
J gene: TRBJ2-5; V gene: TRBV7-9; D gene: .; clone size: .; CDR3 protein: CASSGRLGSSSETQYF; CDR3 DNA: TGTGCCAGCAGCGGACGTCTAGGAAGCTCCTCAGAGACCCAGTACTTC
J gene: TRBJ1-6; V gene: TRBV21-1; D gene: .; clone size: few; CDR3 protein: CASSPGWGALISDNSPLHF; CDR3 DNA: TGTGCCAGCAGCCCAGGTTGGGGGGCGCTTATTTCCGATAATTCACCCCTCCACTTT